A single sample is the source of the 29 T cell receptor beta chains below, sequenced in a study of OX40 agonist ivuxolimab in advanced cancers. Data came from immunoSEQ multiplex PCR; TCRdb stores just in-frame clones and leaves some out. The sample includes under 85,000 clones, around 83% of them seen just once. The material sequenced was CD4+ or CD8+ T cells sorted from blood, taken in a trial of the OX40 agonist ivuxolimab. The origin of the receptors is an adult with an advanced solid tumor such as melanoma, head and neck, liver or kidney cancer.

The V call is TRBV11-3, the J call TRBJ2-7; 9 bases are a match to TRBD1. After removal of 4 bases from V and 4 bases from J, the junction contained 5 bases not matched to a gene. The CDR3 runs to 14 residues. Germline CDR1 reads SGHNT; CDR2 reads YENEEA. CDR3 sequence: CASSSGTGWYEQYF. CDR3 bases: TGTGCCAGCAGCTCCGGGACAGGGTGGTACGAGCAGTACTTC.

The chain combines TRBV6-1 with TRBJ2-3, with 12 bases identical to TRBD2. J was trimmed by 1 base and V by 2 bases; bases with no gene match: 4. Germline-derived CDR1 and CDR2 are MNHNS and SASEGT. CDR3 length equals 17 residues. CDR3 nucleotide sequence: TGTGCCAGCAGTGAACGAGGACTAGCGGGACGCACAGATACGCAGTATTTT. Translating gives CASSERGLAGRTDTQYF.

This clone was seen a single time. The J gene is TRBJ2-4, the V gene TRBV7-2; TRBD1 agrees at 7 bases. The CDR3 is made up of 16 amino acids. V lost 4 bases, J lost 1 base, and 7 bases stayed unmatched. Germline lookup yields CDR1 SGHTA and CDR2 FQGNSA. The DNA of the CDR3 is TGTGCCAGCAGCTCGGAGACAGGGCTGGCCAAAAACATTCAGTACTTC. Translation: CASSSETGLAKNIQYF.

The chain carries TRBV5-1 and TRBJ1-3, with D possibly TRBD1 on 6 matching bases. Germline V lookup: CDR1 SGHRS, CDR2 YFSETQ. V was shortened by 4 bases and J by 2 bases, with 13 bases between the two germline ends. The length of the CDR3 is 15 residues. For the CDR3, the DNA is TGCGCCAGCAGCCAAGCGGGGGCGCCTGGAAACACCATATATTTT. Translating gives CASSQAGAPGNTIYF.

V is TRBV4-1 and J is TRBJ2-4; 7 bases map to TRBD1. The CDR3 totals 15 residues. Germline CDR1 is MGHRA and CDR2 is YSYEKL. The V and J ends lost 4 bases and 1 base, in that order; junction bases with no gene match: 4. In DNA form, the CDR3 reads TGCGCCAGCAGCCCCCAGGGGGAGGCCAAAAACATTCAGTACTTC. Its protein product is CASSPQGEAKNIQYF.

The CDR3 DNA follows: TGTGCCAGCAGCTACTACACTGAAGCTTTCTTT. Encoded protein: CASSYYTEAFF. This chain links TRBV2 with TRBJ1-1; D unclear. V was clipped by 6 bases and J by 3 bases, with 5 bases between them. The V gene's germline CDR1 is SNHLY and CDR2 FYNNEI. The CDR3 totals 11 residues.

CDR3 DNA: TGTGCCATCAAAATCACAGATACGCAGTATTTT. This sequence encodes CAIKITDTQYF. The chain carries TRBV10-3 and TRBJ2-3; D gene ambiguous. The CDR3 spans 11 residues. Trimming removed 7 bases from V and 2 bases from J, with 4 bases in between. Germline CDR1 is ENHRY and CDR2 is SYGVKD.

The chain employs TRBV15 and TRBJ1-2; perhaps TRBD1 as D (5 bases). Trimming cost V 1 base and J 8 bases, with 8 bases left between them. CDR1 and CDR2 from the germline V gene are LNHNV and YYDKDF (reference sequence). The CDR3 spans 12 residues. The CDR3 DNA follows: TGTGCCACCAGCAGAGTGGGGGAAGGCTACACCTTC. This encodes CATSRVGEGYTF.

The genes are TRBV18 and TRBJ1-1; 10 nucleotides line up with TRBD1. This CDR3 is 15 amino acids long. Germline CDR1 and CDR2: KGHSH and LQKENI. V shed 2 bases, J shed 4 bases, and the junction held 4 bases outside the gene matches. The CDR3 DNA is TGTGCCAGCTCACCAGGGGGACAGGGGACCACTGAAGCTTTCTTT. Protein: CASSPGGQGTTEAFF.

This chain joins TRBV5-5 and TRBJ2-7; D remains unclear. The CDR3 runs 12 residues. V shed 0 bases and J shed 6 bases, with 7 bases lying between them. The V gene's germline CDR1 is SGHKS and CDR2 YYEKEE (reference sequence). CDR3 sequence: CASSLGIAEQYF. The CDR3 nucleotides are TGTGCCAGCAGCTTGGGGATAGCCGAGCAGTACTTC.

V gene TRBV7-2 combines with J gene TRBJ1-6, with a possible D match to TRBD1 (5 bases). V lost 4 bases and J 14 bases, leaving 12 bases between the germline ends. The V gene's germline CDR1 is SGHTA and CDR2 FQGNSA. This CDR3 is built from 12 residues. The CDR3 here is CASSSKTVSLHF. The CDR3 DNA sequence: TGTGCCAGCAGCTCAAAGACAGTGTCCCTCCACTTT. The full variable domain, in which reference TRBV7-2 and TRBJ1-6 provide the parts outside the CDR3, is GAGVSQSPSNKVTEKGKDVELRCDPISGHTALYWYRQSLGQGLEFLIYFQGNSAPDKSGLPSDRFSAERTGGSVSTLTIQRTQQEDSAVYLCASSSKTVSLHFGNGTRLTVT.

The rearrangement joins TRBV6-5 to TRBJ2-1; D uncertain. Germline V lookup: CDR1 MNHEY, CDR2 SVGAGI. This CDR3 contains 15 residues. Trimming cost V 0 bases and J 9 bases, with 15 bases left between them. The CDR3 is CASSYSFAIPGEQFF. The CDR3 DNA follows: TGTGCCAGCAGTTACTCGTTTGCTATCCCCGGTGAGCAGTTCTTC.

V is TRBV7-8 and J is TRBJ2-7; 8 positions match TRBD1. The CDR3 loop spans 13 amino acids. Germline loops: CDR1 SGHVS, CDR2 FQNEAQ. V was pared by 5 bases and J by 7 bases, with 7 bases of the junction left unmatched. The CDR3 spells CASSQRTGLEQYF. In nucleotides, the CDR3 is TGTGCCAGCAGCCAACGGACAGGGCTAGAGCAGTACTTC.

This sequence joins TRBV5-1 and TRBJ2-1, with a tentative D call TRBD2 (6 bases). The germline V gene encodes CDR1 SGHRS and CDR2 YFSETQ. V lost 5 bases and J 0 bases, leaving 15 bases between the germline ends. The CDR3 length is 16 residues. The CDR3 sequence is CASRRDGGSSYNEQFF. The DNA of the CDR3 is TGCGCCAGCAGACGGGATGGGGGGAGCTCCTACAATGAGCAGTTCTTC. Drawing the rest from reference TRBV5-1 and TRBJ2-1, the complete variable domain is KAGVTQTPRYLIKTRGQQVTLSCSPISGHRSVSWYQQTPGQGLQFLFEYFSETQRNKGNFPGRFSGRQFSNSRSEMNVSTLELGDSALYLCASRRDGGSSYNEQFFGPGTRLTVL.

This clone was detected only once. The chain joins TRBV4-2 to TRBJ1-3; 7 bases line up with TRBD1. J was trimmed by 4 bases and V by 4 bases; bases with no gene match: 10. The germline CDR1 and CDR2 sequences are LGHNA and YNFKEQ. The CDR3 covers 16 residues. CDR3 sequence: CASSLDRQGGGNTIYF. CDR3 bases: TGTGCCAGCAGCCTAGATAGACAGGGTGGGGGAAACACCATATATTTT.

The chain employs TRBV6-5 and TRBJ2-3; D possibly corresponds to TRBD1 (5 bases). CDR3 length: 13 residues. The V gene lost 6 bases and the J gene lost 1 base, with 8 bases spanning the gap. The germline CDR1 and CDR2 sequences are MNHEY and SVGAGI. The CDR3 DNA sequence: TGTGCCAGCAGGGGCAGGGGCACAGATACGCAGTATTTT. Translating it yields CASRGRGTDTQYF.

V gene TRBV6-1 combines with J gene TRBJ1-1, with TRBD1 as a possible D gene (6 bases). CDR1 and CDR2 from the germline V gene are MNHNS and SASEGT. There are 14 residues in the CDR3. V lost 4 bases and J 4 bases, leaving 13 bases between the germline ends. The CDR3 region has the DNA TGTGCCAGCAGTGGGGCAGGGGTAGTCACTGAAGCTTTCTTT. Translating gives CASSGAGVVTEAFF.

V is TRBV19 and J is TRBJ1-5, with D maybe TRBD1 (6 bases). CDR3 length: 14 residues. Looked up from germline, CDR1 is LNHDA and CDR2 is SQIVND (reference sequence). Trimming shortened V by 3 bases and J by 4 bases, and 10 bases separated the two germline ends. CDR3 protein: CASSMSGANQPQHF. The CDR3 DNA follows: TGTGCCAGTAGTATGTCAGGGGCAAATCAGCCCCAGCATTTT.

The chain links TRBV9 to TRBJ2-2, with 7 bases that match TRBD1. CDR1 and CDR2 from the germline V gene are SGDLS and YYNGEE. This CDR3 is 14 amino acids long. V lost 4 bases, J lost 6 bases, and 6 bases stayed unmatched. The CDR3 loop reads CASSPRQGAGELFF. For the CDR3, the DNA is TGTGCCAGCAGCCCGAGACAGGGAGCCGGGGAGCTGTTTTTT.

The V gene is TRBV6-5, the J gene TRBJ1-5; D ambiguous. The CDR3 has 12 residues. Trimming cost V 5 bases and J 5 bases, with 7 bases left between them. Germline assignment: CDR1 MNHEY and CDR2 SVGAGI. CDR3 loop: CASSRLDQPQHF. DNA for the CDR3: TGTGCCAGCAGTCGACTTGATCAGCCCCAGCATTTT.

The chain links TRBV6-1 to TRBJ2-6; 7 bases are shared with TRBD2. Germline V lookup: CDR1 MNHNS, CDR2 SASEGT. The CDR3 runs to 16 residues. The V segment lost 3 bases and the J segment 2 bases; nucleotides outside the gene matches: 4. The CDR3 DNA reads TGTGCCAGCAGTGAGGTGAGCGGGACTGGGGCCAACGTCCTGACTTTC. As protein: CASSEVSGTGANVLTF.

The chain has TRBV10-3 and TRBJ2-7; possibly TRBD2 for D (6 bases). The CDR3 loop spans 14 amino acids. In germline, CDR1 is ENHRY, CDR2 SYGVKD. The V end lost 4 bases, the J end lost 5 bases, and 15 bases lay between the germline ends. CDR3 sequence (DNA): TGTGCCATCAGTGCGGGCGGGATGATCCACGAGCAGTACTTC. Amino acids: CAISAGGMIHEQYF.

The chain links TRBV19 to TRBJ2-2; D unclear. CDR3 length equals 13 residues. Trimming left V 3 bases short and J 6 bases short, with 8 bases between. Looked up from germline, CDR1 is LNHDA and CDR2 is SQIVND (reference sequence). CDR3 in amino acids: CASSISVSGELFF. Written as DNA, the CDR3 is TGTGCCAGTAGTATCTCAGTCTCCGGGGAGCTGTTTTTT.

The chain recombines TRBV10-3 with TRBJ1-5; D remains unclear. The CDR3 length is 15 residues. V shed 3 bases and J shed 4 bases, with 13 bases lying between them. From germline, CDR1 is ENHRY and CDR2 SYGVKD. In nucleotides, the CDR3 is TGTGCCATCAGTGAAGGAGAGGCCCCTAATCAGCCCCAGCATTTT. It specifies CAISEGEAPNQPQHF.

This clone was picked up one time. The chain recombines TRBV9 with TRBJ1-5; 8 bases agree with TRBD1. Germline CDR1 and CDR2: SGDLS and YYNGEE. The CDR3 loop spans 16 amino acids. V lost 0 bases, J lost 0 bases, and 2 bases stayed unmatched. The CDR3 loop reads CASSVGTGFSNQPQHF. For the CDR3, the DNA is TGTGCCAGCAGCGTAGGGACAGGGTTTAGCAATCAGCCCCAGCATTTT.

This clone was counted once. V and J are TRBV10-3 and TRBJ2-1; 11 bases are shared with TRBD2. J was trimmed by 6 bases and V by 5 bases; bases with no gene match: 6. This CDR3 comprises 15 residues. CDR1 is ENHRY, CDR2 SYGVKD, per germline. This chain's CDR3 is CAISLAGGPGNEQFF. CDR3 DNA: TGTGCCATCAGTTTAGCGGGAGGGCCCGGCAATGAGCAGTTCTTC.

This sequence joins TRBV19 and TRBJ2-5; TRBD1 is a possible D gene (5 bases). The CDR3 has 14 amino acids. Germline values: CDR1 LNHDA, CDR2 SQIVND (reference sequence). The V end lost 3 bases, the J end lost 2 bases, and 10 bases lay between the germline ends. The CDR3: CASSIQGRQETQYF. CDR3 sequence (DNA): TGTGCCAGTAGTATTCAGGGAAGACAAGAGACCCAGTACTTC.

V gene TRBV6-6 combines with J gene TRBJ2-6, with D unclear. Germline CDR1 MNHNY, CDR2 SVGAGI (reference sequence). CDR3 length equals 15 residues. Trimming shortened V by 4 bases and J by 2 bases, and 9 bases separated the two germline ends. CDR3: CASSSRSAGANVLTF. The DNA for the CDR3 is TGTGCCAGCAGTTCGCGCAGCGCTGGGGCCAACGTCCTGACTTTC.

The rearrangement links TRBV10-1 to TRBJ2-5; D is perhaps TRBD1 (6 bases). The CDR3 extends over 13 amino acids. The V gene's germline CDR1 is WNHNN and CDR2 SYGVQD (reference sequence). The V end was cut by 8 bases, the J end by 4 bases, with 14 bases between. The CDR3 spells CASAGTTGETQYF. The CDR3 DNA sequence: TGCGCCAGCGCCGGGACAACAGGAGAGACCCAGTACTTC.